These 15 T cell receptor beta chains came from one sample sequenced in a study of neoadjuvant anti-PD-1 for oral cavity cancer. Assay: immunoSEQ multiplex PCR; the TCRdb copy retains only in-frame clones and omits some. This sample yields about 79,000 clones, of which approximately 82% are seen a single time; 3% to 3.5% belongs to the top ten. The sequencing used PBMCs, collected before nivolumab (anti-PD-1) treatment. Receptors were obtained from a person between 40 and 85 years old with oral cavity squamous cell carcinoma.

The chain combines TRBV2 with TRBJ2-7; no clear D gene. V was cut by 4 bases and J by 3 bases, with 4 bases left in between. This CDR3 spans 11 amino acids. The germline V gene encodes CDR1 SNHLY and CDR2 FYNNEI. CDR3 DNA sequence: TGTGCCAGCAGTGTTAACTACGAGCAGTACTTC. It encodes CASSVNYEQYF.

This clone was counted a single time. The chain employs TRBV5-6 and TRBJ1-2; D gene uncertain. Germline V gives CDR1 SGHDT, CDR2 YYEEEE. This CDR3 is built from 15 residues. V shed 1 base and J shed 4 bases, with 14 bases lying between them. CDR3 protein: CASSLTGSVPYGYTF. The CDR3 nucleotides read TGTGCCAGCAGCTTGACCGGGTCGGTCCCCTATGGCTACACCTTC. The full variable domain, completed using reference TRBV5-6 and TRBJ1-2, is DAGVTQSPTHLIKTRGQQVTLRCSPKSGHDTVSWYQQALGQGPQFIFQYYEEEERQRGNFPDRFSGHQFPNYSSELNVNALLLGDSALYLCASSLTGSVPYGYTFGSGTRLTVV.

The chain joins TRBV7-3 to TRBJ2-1, with D uncertain. Trimming shortened V by 1 base and J by 5 bases, and 12 bases separated the two germline ends. The CDR3 extends over 15 amino acids. In germline, CDR1 is SGHTA, CDR2 FQGTGA. CDR3 sequence (DNA): TGTGCCAGCAGCTTAAATCCCGGTAAGAACAATGAGCAGTTCTTC. Translating gives CASSLNPGKNNEQFF.

V gene TRBV7-9 combines with J gene TRBJ1-2, with D perhaps TRBD1 (5 bases). CDR1 and CDR2 from the germline V gene are SEHNR and FQNEAQ (reference sequence). Deletions cut 10 bases from V and 5 bases from J, with 20 bases between. There are 14 residues in the CDR3. The CDR3 nucleotides are TGTGCCACCGCGGGAAGGACAAAGCGGTATGGCTACACCTTC. Amino acids: CATAGRTKRYGYTF.

The J gene is TRBJ1-1, the V gene TRBV6-5, with TRBD1 matching over 7 bases. V was clipped by 2 bases and J by 7 bases; unmatched bases: 4. This CDR3 has 13 residues. Germline V gene lookup returns CDR1 MNHEY and CDR2 SVGAGI. The CDR3 nucleotides are TGTGCCAGCAGTTACCAGGGGGGGTATGAAGCTTTCTTT. Protein sequence: CASSYQGGYEAFF.

The chain has TRBV5-6 and TRBJ1-4; D is ambiguous. CDR1 is SGHDT, CDR2 YYEEEE, per germline. Trimming stripped 0 bases from V and 5 bases from J, with 17 bases between. The CDR3 length is 17 residues. CDR3 loop: CASSLVIHEGTNEKLFF. DNA for the CDR3: TGTGCCAGCAGCTTGGTTATCCACGAGGGAACGAATGAAAAACTGTTTTTT.

This chain links TRBV7-8 with TRBJ1-1; 9 bases fit TRBD1. Germline V gene lookup returns CDR1 SGHVS and CDR2 FQNEAQ. This CDR3 spans 18 amino acids. V trimming: 2 bases; J trimming: 8 bases; junction bases outside the gene matches: 18. CDR3 sequence: CASSLSRGRDRALREAFF. The CDR3 DNA reads TGTGCCAGCAGCTTAAGCCGAGGCCGGGACAGGGCATTGAGGGAAGCTTTCTTT.

The V call is TRBV2, the J call TRBJ1-2, with D perhaps matching TRBD1 (6 bases). The CDR3 length is 13 residues. The germline CDR1 and CDR2 sequences are SNHLY and FYNNEI. Trimming cost V 11 bases and J 1 base, with 14 bases left between them. The CDR3 reads CAETGQDNYGYTF. As DNA, the CDR3 is TGTGCCGAAACAGGGCAAGATAACTATGGCTACACCTTC.

The chain employs TRBV6-5 and TRBJ1-2; TRBD1 might be the D (5 bases). V lost 5 bases, J lost 0 bases, and 13 bases lay in between. The germline V gene encodes CDR1 MNHEY and CDR2 SVGAGI. The CDR3 is 15 residues long. The CDR3 DNA reads TGTGCCAGCAGTACTTTCACAGGAGCTAACTATGGCTACACCTTC. Residues: CASSTFTGANYGYTF.

The chain is built from TRBV6-6 and TRBJ1-1, with 8 positions matching TRBD1. The CDR3 is 15 residues long. Germline V CDR1 and CDR2: MNHNY, SVGAGI (reference sequence). J was trimmed by 0 bases and V by 6 bases; bases with no gene match: 6. In DNA, the CDR3 is TGTGCCAGCAGCTTAGGACAGGGATTGAACACTGAAGCTTTCTTT. Translated, it gives CASSLGQGLNTEAFF.

This clone has only one observation. The CDR3 region has the DNA TGTGCCAGCAGCTTGGGGAACAATCAGCCCCAGCATTTT. Amino acids: CASSLGNNQPQHF. The chain employs TRBV11-2 and TRBJ1-5; D remains ambiguous. The CDR3 runs to 13 residues. The germline CDR1 and CDR2 sequences are SGHAT and FQNNGV. The V and J ends lost 3 bases and 3 bases respectively, with 6 bases between them.

This clone occurred a few times. The J gene is TRBJ1-5, the V gene TRBV28; possibly TRBD1 for D (5 bases). CDR3 length: 15 amino acids. V lost 8 bases and J lost 6, with 20 bases in between. Germline V gene data show CDR1 as MDHEN and CDR2 as SYDVKM. The CDR3 spells CASYGLGQGPQPQHF. CDR3 DNA sequence: TGTGCCAGCTACGGGCTCGGGCAGGGCCCTCAGCCCCAGCATTTT. The whole variable domain, remainder taken from reference TRBV28 and TRBJ1-5, is DVKVTQSSRYLVKRTGEKVFLECVQDMDHENMFWYRQDPGLGLRLIYFSYDVKMKEKGDIPEGYSVSREKKERFSLILESASTNQTSMYLCASYGLGQGPQPQHFGDGTRLSIL.

The V gene is TRBV30, the J gene TRBJ2-3; TRBD2 matches at 9 bases. V was clipped by 0 bases and J by 5 bases; unmatched bases: 6. This CDR3 spans 15 amino acids. Looked up from germline, CDR1 is GTSNPN and CDR2 is SVGIG (reference sequence). The CDR3 spells CAWSVGGRAKDTQYF. In DNA, the CDR3 is TGTGCCTGGAGTGTAGGCGGGAGGGCCAAAGATACGCAGTATTTT.

The J gene is TRBJ2-7, the V gene TRBV7-9, with D uncertain. Germline V gene lookup returns CDR1 SEHNR and CDR2 FQNEAQ (reference sequence). The V end lost 4 bases, the J end lost 5 bases, and 9 bases lay between the germline ends. The length of the CDR3 is 12 residues. The CDR3 loop reads CASSSPYNEQYF. The CDR3 DNA reads TGTGCCAGCAGCTCTCCCTATAACGAGCAGTACTTC.

J is TRBJ2-5 and V is TRBV27, with a possible D match to TRBD2 (5 bases). Trimming shortened V by 6 bases and J by 0 bases, and 14 bases separated the two germline ends. This CDR3 spans 15 amino acids. Germline-derived CDR1 and CDR2 are MNHEY and SMNVEV (reference sequence). This CDR3 is CASSQGWEYQETQYF. The DNA for the CDR3 is TGTGCCAGCAGCCAAGGCTGGGAGTACCAAGAGACCCAGTACTTC.